This T cell receptor (beta chain) is from a study of T cell responses to AZD1222 COVID-19 vaccine. Notes on the study in general: In a largely white British group with more females than males, clonal diversity was possibly underestimated. Reports say nearly half of spike-specific TCRs go after unmutated variant regions.

TCRdb's copy holds only in-frame clones and misses some; the assay was immunoSEQ multiplex PCR. The table has about 110,000 clones, about 88% seen once. Regarding this clone: Its antigen is as yet unknown.

Germline CDR1 is KGHDR and CDR2 is SFDVKD. This CDR3 has 12 residues. With 10 bases removed from V and 4 bases from J, the gap between germline ends came to 10 bases. The material was peripheral blood, obtained 28 days after the second AZD1222 dose. The clonotype was recovered from an adult who received the AZD1222 COVID-19 vaccine. The chain combines TRBV24-1 with TRBJ1-5; D not certain. The CDR3 spells CATAGENQPQHF. The CDR3 region has the DNA TGTGCCACTGCCGGGGAAAATCAGCCCCAGCATTTT.